This T cell receptor (beta chain) originates from a study of blood T cell repertoires in COVID-19. At the level of the study: PBMCs, B-cell-depleted T cells, or T cells provided the cDNA or gDNA that made up the material.

Germline assignment: CDR1 SGHTA and CDR2 FQGNSA. V dropped 5 bases and J dropped 7; count of bases not matched to a gene: 4. The CDR3 totals 13 residues. Under the authors' procedure: Amplification from reference gene primers served as the basis for estimated nucleated cell counts. The table came from immunoSEQ multiplex PCR; TCRdb's copy has only in-frame clones and leaves some out. V and J calls and clone size follow that table, whereas D and trimming were derived from the DNA. Among 180,000 or so clones listed, roughly 86% were seen once. This TCR was sampled from an elderly woman in a cohort sampled during active or convalescent COVID-19. The sample comprised peripheral blood. The chain combines TRBV7-2 with TRBJ2-1; 8 positions match TRBD2. For the CDR3, the DNA is TGTGCCAGCAGCACGGCGGGGGGAAATGAGCAGTTCTTC. Its protein is CASSTAGGNEQFF.